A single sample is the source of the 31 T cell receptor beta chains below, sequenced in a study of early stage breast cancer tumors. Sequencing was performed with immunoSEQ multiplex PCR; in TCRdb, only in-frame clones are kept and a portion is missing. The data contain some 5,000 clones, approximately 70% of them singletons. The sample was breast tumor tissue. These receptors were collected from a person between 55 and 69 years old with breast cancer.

The CDR3 DNA follows: TGTGCCAGCAGCCGCGGTGACGGGAATGAGCAGTTCTTC. Its protein is CASSRGDGNEQFF. The chain couples TRBV9 to TRBJ2-1, with D unresolved. Germline V lookup: CDR1 SGDLS, CDR2 YYNGEE. CDR3 length equals 13 residues. The ends were cut back, 4 bases at V and 7 bases at J, with 12 bases in the middle.

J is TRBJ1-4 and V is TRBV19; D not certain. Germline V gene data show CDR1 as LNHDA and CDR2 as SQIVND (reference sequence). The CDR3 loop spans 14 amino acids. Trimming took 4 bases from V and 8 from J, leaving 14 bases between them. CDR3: CASSTRIKIEKLFF. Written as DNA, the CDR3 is TGTGCCAGTAGTACACGGATAAAAATCGAAAAACTGTTTTTT. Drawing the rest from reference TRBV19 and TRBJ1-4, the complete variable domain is DGGITQSPKYLFRKEGQNVTLSCEQNLNHDAMYWYRQDPGQGLRLIYYSQIVNDFQKGDIAEGYSVSREKKESFPLTVTSAQKNPTAFYLCASSTRIKIEKLFFGSGTQLSVL.

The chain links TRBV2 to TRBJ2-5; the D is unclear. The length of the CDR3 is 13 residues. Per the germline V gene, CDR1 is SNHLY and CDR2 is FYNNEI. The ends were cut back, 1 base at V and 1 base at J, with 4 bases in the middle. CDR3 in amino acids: CASSEDRQETQYF. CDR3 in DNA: TGTGCCAGCAGTGAAGATCGCCAAGAGACCCAGTACTTC.

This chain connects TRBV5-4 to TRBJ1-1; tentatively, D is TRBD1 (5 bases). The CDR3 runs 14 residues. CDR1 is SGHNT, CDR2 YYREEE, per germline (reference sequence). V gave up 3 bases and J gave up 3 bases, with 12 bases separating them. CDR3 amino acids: CASSSRVGDTEAFF. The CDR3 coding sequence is TGTGCCAGCAGCTCGCGGGTGGGGGACACTGAAGCTTTCTTT. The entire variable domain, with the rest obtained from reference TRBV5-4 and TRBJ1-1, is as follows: ETGVTQSPTHLIKTRGQQVTLRCSSQSGHNTVSWYQQALGQGPQFIFQYYREEENGRGNFPPRFSGLQFPNYSSELNVNALELDDSALYLCASSSRVGDTEAFFGQGTRLTVV.

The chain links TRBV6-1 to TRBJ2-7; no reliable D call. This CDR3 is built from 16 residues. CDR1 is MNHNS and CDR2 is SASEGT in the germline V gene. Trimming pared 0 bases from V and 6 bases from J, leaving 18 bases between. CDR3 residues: CASSEALRPKEFEQYF. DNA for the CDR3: TGTGCCAGCAGTGAAGCGCTTCGGCCGAAAGAGTTCGAGCAGTACTTC.

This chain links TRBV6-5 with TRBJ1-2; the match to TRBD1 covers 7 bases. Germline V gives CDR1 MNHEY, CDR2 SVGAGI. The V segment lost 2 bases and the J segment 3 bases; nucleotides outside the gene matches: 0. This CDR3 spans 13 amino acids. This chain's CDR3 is CASSYDRDYGYTF. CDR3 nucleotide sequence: TGTGCCAGCAGTTACGACAGGGACTATGGCTACACCTTC.

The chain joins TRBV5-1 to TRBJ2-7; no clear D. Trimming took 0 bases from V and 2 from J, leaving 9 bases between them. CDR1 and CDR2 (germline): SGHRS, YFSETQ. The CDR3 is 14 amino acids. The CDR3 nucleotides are TGCGCCAGCAGCTTGGCCATCGCCCCCTACGAGCAGTACTTC. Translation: CASSLAIAPYEQYF.

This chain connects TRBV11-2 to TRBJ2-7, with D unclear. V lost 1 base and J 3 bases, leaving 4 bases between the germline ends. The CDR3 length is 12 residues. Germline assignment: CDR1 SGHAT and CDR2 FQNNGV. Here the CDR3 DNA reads TGTGCCAGCAGCTTAGGCTACTACGAGCAGTACTTC. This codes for CASSLGYYEQYF.

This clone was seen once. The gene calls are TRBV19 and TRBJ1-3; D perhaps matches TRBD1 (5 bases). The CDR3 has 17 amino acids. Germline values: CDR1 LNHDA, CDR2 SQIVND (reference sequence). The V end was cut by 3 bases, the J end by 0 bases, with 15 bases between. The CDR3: CASSMSVGTSSGNTIYF. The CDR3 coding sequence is TGTGCCAGTAGTATGAGCGTGGGGACGAGCTCTGGAAACACCATATATTTT.

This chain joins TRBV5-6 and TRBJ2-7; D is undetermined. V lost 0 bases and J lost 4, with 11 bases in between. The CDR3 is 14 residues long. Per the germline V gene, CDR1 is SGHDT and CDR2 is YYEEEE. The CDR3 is CASSLVGGSYEQYF. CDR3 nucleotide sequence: TGTGCCAGCAGCTTGGTGGGCGGAAGTTACGAGCAGTACTTC.

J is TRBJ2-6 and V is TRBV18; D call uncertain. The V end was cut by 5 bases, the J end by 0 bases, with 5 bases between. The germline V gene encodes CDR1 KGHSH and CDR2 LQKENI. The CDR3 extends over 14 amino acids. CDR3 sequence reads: CASSYGSGANVLTF. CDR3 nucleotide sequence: TGTGCCAGCTCATACGGCTCTGGGGCCAACGTCCTGACTTTC.

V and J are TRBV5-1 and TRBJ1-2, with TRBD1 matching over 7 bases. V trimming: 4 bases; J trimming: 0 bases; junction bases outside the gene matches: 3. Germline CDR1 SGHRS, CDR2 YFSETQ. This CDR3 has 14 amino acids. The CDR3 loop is CASSRDRTNYGYTF. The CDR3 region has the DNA TGCGCCAGCAGCCGGGACAGAACTAACTATGGCTACACCTTC.

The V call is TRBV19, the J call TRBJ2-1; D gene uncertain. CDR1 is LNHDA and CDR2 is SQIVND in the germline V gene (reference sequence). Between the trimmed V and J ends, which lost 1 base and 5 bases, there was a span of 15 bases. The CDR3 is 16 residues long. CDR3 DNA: TGTGCCAGTAGTATAGGGGAAATTCAATTAAACAATGAGCAGTTCTTC. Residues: CASSIGEIQLNNEQFF.

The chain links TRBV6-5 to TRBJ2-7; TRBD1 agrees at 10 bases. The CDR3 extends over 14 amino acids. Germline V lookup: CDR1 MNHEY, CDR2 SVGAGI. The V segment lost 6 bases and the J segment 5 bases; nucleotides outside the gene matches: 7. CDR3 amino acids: CASRRQGAVHEQYF. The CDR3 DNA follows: TGTGCCAGCAGGCGACAGGGGGCCGTGCACGAGCAGTACTTC.

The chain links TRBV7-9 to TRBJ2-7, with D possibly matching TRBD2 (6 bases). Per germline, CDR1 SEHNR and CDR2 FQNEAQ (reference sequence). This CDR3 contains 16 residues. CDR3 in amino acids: CAVGPGDKTVAYEQYF. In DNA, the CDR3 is TGTGCGGTTGGCCCGGGGGATAAAACAGTCGCCTACGAGCAGTACTTC.

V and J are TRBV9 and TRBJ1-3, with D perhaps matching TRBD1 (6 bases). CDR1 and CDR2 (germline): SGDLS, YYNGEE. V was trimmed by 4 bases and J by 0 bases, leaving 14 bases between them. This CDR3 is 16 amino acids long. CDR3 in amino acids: CASSTQDRGSGNTIYF. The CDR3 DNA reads TGTGCCAGCAGCACCCAGGACAGAGGCTCTGGAAACACCATATATTTT.

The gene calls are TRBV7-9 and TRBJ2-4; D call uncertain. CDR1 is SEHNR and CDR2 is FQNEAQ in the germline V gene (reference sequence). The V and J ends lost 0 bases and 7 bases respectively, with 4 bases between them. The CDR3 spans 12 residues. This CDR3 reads CASSLALNIQYF. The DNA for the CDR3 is TGTGCCAGCAGCTTAGCCCTTAACATTCAGTACTTC.

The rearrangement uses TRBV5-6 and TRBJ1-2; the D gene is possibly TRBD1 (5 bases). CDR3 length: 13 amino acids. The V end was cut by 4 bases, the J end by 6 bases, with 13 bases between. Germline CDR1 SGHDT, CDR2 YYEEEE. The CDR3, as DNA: TGTGCCAGCAGCAAAGGGACGGTGGATGGCTACACCTTC. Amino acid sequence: CASSKGTVDGYTF.

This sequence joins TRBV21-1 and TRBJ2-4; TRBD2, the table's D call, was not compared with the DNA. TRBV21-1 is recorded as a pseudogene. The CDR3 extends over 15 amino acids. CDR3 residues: CATLRRGLAKNIQYF. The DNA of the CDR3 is TGTGCCACCTTAAGACGGGGGTTAGCCAAAAACATTCAGTACTTC.

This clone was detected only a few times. As DNA, the CDR3 is TGTGCCAGCAGCCCAACTTTATTTACCCTTTCTGGGGCCAACGTCCTGACTTTC. Protein sequence: CASSPTLFTLSGANVLTF. The rearrangement links TRBV9 to TRBJ2-6; D gene ambiguous. The germline CDR1 and CDR2 sequences are SGDLS and YYNGEE. The CDR3 covers 18 residues. The germline V and J ends were trimmed by 4 bases and 1 base, with 18 bases remaining between them.

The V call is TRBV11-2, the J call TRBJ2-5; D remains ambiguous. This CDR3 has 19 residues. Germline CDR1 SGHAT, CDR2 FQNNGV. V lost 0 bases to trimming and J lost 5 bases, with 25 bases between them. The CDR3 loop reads CASSLDLWGQDPYQETQYF. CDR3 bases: TGTGCCAGCAGCTTAGATCTATGGGGTCAGGACCCATATCAGGAGACCCAGTACTTC.

CDR3 in amino acids: CASSLAGQNYGYTF. As DNA, the CDR3 is TGTGCCAGCAGCTTAGCGGGACAGAACTATGGCTACACCTTC. The V and J genes are TRBV11-3 and TRBJ1-2, with 7 bases matching TRBD1. CDR1 SGHNT and CDR2 YENEEA come from the germline V gene. J lost 2 bases, V lost 1 base, and 1 base had no gene match. This CDR3 is built from 14 residues.

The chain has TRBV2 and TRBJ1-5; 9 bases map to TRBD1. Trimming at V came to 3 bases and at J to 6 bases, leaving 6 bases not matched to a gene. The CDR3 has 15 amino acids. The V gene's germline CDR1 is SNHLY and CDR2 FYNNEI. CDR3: CASSESGQGSQPQHF. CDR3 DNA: TGTGCCAGCAGTGAGTCGGGACAGGGTAGTCAGCCCCAGCATTTT.

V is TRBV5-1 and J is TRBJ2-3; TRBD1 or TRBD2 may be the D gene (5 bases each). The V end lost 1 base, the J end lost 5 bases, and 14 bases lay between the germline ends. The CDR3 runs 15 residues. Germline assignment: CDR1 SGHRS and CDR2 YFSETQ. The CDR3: CASSLRAERGDTQYF. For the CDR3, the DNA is TGCGCCAGCAGCTTGAGAGCGGAGAGGGGAGATACGCAGTATTTT.

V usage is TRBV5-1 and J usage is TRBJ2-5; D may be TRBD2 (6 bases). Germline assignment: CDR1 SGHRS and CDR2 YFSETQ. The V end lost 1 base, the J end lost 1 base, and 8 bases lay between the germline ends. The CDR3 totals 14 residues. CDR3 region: CASSLSGGQETQYF. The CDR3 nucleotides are TGCGCCAGCAGCTTGTCCGGGGGCCAAGAGACCCAGTACTTC.

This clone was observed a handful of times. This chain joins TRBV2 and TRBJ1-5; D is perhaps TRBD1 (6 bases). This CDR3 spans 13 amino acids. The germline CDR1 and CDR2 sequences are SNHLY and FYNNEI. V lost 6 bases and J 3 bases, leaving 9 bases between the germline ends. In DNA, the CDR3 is TGTGCCAGCAGGGACAGCCCCAATCAGCCCCAGCATTTT. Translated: CASRDSPNQPQHF. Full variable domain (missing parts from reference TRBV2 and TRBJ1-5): EPEVTQTPSHQVTQMGQEVILRCVPISNHLYFYWYRQILGQKVEFLVSFYNNEISEKSEIFDDQFSVERPDGSNFTLKIRSTKLEDSAMYFCASRDSPNQPQHFGDGTRLSIL.

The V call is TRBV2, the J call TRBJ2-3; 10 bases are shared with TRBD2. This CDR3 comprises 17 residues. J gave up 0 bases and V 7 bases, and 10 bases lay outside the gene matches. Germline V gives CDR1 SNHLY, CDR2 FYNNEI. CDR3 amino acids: CASMAPSGGGSTDTQYF. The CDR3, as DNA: TGTGCCAGCATGGCCCCTAGCGGGGGTGGGAGCACAGATACGCAGTATTTT. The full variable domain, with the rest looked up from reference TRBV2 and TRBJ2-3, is EPEVTQTPSHQVTQMGQEVILRCVPISNHLYFYWYRQILGQKVEFLVSFYNNEISEKSEIFDDQFSVERPDGSNFTLKIRSTKLEDSAMYFCASMAPSGGGSTDTQYFGPGTRLTVL.

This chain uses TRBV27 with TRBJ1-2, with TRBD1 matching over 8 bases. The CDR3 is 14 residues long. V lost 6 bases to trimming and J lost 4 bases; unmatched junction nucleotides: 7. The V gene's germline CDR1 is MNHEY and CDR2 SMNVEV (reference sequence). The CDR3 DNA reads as TGTGCCAGCAGACCAGGGGGCCGCGGCTATGGCTACACCTTC. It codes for CASRPGGRGYGYTF.

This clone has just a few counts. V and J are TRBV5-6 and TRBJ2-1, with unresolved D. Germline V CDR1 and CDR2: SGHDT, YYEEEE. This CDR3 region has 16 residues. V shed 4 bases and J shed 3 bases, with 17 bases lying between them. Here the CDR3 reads CASSLEPSPGYNEQFF. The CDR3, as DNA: TGTGCCAGCAGCCTAGAACCCTCCCCCGGCTACAATGAGCAGTTCTTC.

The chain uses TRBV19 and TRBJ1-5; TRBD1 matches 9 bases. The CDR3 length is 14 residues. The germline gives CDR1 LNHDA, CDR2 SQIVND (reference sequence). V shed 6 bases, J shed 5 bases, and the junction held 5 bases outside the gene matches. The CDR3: CASSPGQGDQPQHF. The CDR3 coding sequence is TGTGCCAGTAGCCCGGGACAGGGAGATCAGCCCCAGCATTTT.

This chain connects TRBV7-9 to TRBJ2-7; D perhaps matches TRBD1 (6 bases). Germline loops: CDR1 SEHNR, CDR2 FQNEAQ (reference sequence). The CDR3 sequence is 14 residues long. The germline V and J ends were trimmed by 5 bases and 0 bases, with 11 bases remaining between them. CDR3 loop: CASSHRDGSYEQYF. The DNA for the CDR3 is TGTGCCAGCAGCCACAGGGATGGCTCCTACGAGCAGTACTTC.